These 12 T cell receptor beta chains were all obtained from the same sample, sequenced in a study of identical twins. Using its own MiXCR run on the 5' RACE reads, TCRdb lists one record per CDR3 protein. This table has approximately 230,000 distinct CDR3 sequences, more than 12% appearing once. The sequenced sample was memory (CD45RO+) T cells sorted from blood. The receptors originated from a woman aged 18-29 years in good health.

This clonotype occurred many times. J is TRBJ2-3 and V is TRBV20-1; D remains ambiguous. Deletions cut 1 base from V and 6 bases from J, with 11 bases between. Germline-derived CDR1 and CDR2 are DFQATT and SNEGSKA (reference sequence). This CDR3 is built from 13 residues. CDR3 region: CSARAALADTQYF. The CDR3 coding sequence is TGCAGTGCTAGAGCGGCCTTGGCGGATACGCAGTATTTT.

As regards this clonotype: Because it lacks the conserved phenylalanine or tryptophan at the end, this CDR3 is likely a read error. The rearrangement uses TRBV5-8 and TRBJ2-2; D tentatively reads TRBD1 or TRBD2 (5 bases each). V lost 4 bases and J 6 bases, leaving 13 bases between the germline ends. CDR3 size: 14 residues. CDR1 is SGHTS, CDR2 YDEGEE, per germline. The CDR3 is CASSPWGISGELFC. The CDR3 DNA reads as TGTGCCAGCAGCCCCTGGGGGATCTCCGGGGAGCTGTTTTGT.

This clonotype was detected a few times. V is TRBV7-2 and J is TRBJ2-7; 9 nucleotides agree with TRBD1. The CDR3 totals 14 residues. Germline-derived CDR1 and CDR2 are SGHTA and FQGNSA. V lost 6 bases, J lost 2 bases, and 5 bases stayed unmatched. This CDR3 reads CASRGQGGAYEQYF. Written as DNA, the CDR3 is TGTGCCAGCAGGGGACAGGGTGGCGCCTACGAGCAGTACTTC.

The table lists this clonotype with many counts. CDR3 nucleotide sequence: TGTGCCAGCAGCCAAGATCGCGGGGGCACAGATACGCAGTATTTT. Residues: CASSQDRGGTDTQYF. The chain carries TRBV4-2 and TRBJ2-3; TRBD2 might be the D (6 bases). V lost 0 bases to trimming and J lost 1 base, with 8 bases between them. This CDR3 is built from 15 residues. Germline lookup yields CDR1 LGHNA and CDR2 YNFKEQ.

The genes are TRBV20-1 and TRBJ2-1, with TRBD2 identical over 11 bases. Germline V gene data show CDR1 as DFQATT and CDR2 as SNEGSKA (reference sequence). Losses at the gene ends were 3 bases for V and 2 bases for J; bases not matched to a gene: 9. The CDR3 spans 17 residues. This CDR3 reads CSASRLAGGWPYNEQFF. CDR3 nucleotides: TGCAGTGCTAGTAGGCTAGCGGGGGGATGGCCCTACAATGAGCAGTTCTTC.

This clonotype was detected only a few times. The chain links TRBV7-7 to TRBJ2-5, with 7 bases aligning to TRBD2. This CDR3 spans 14 amino acids. V lost 5 bases to trimming and J lost 4 bases; unmatched junction nucleotides: 7. The germline V gene encodes CDR1 SSHAT and CDR2 FNYEAQ (reference sequence). The CDR3 DNA follows: TGTGCCAGCAGCCCAGGGTCGGGGGGAGAGACCCAGTACTTC. It is translated as CASSPGSGGETQYF.

This clonotype was counted a few times. The chain links TRBV18 to TRBJ2-2; perhaps TRBD1 as D (5 bases). There are 17 residues in the CDR3. Germline values: CDR1 KGHSH, CDR2 LQKENI. V lost 3 bases and J 1 base, leaving 15 bases between the germline ends. The CDR3 nucleotides are TGTGCCAGCTCACCTAATATCGACAGTCAGAACACCGGGGAGCTGTTTTTT. It codes for CASSPNIDSQNTGELFF.

V and J are TRBV12-3 or TRBV12-4 and TRBJ1-6; D ambiguous. Deletions cut 2 bases from V and 7 bases from J, with 9 bases between. The CDR3 consists of 14 residues. This CDR3 is CASSLPGWNSPLHF. The CDR3 DNA reads TGTGCCAGCAGTTTACCGGGGTGGAATTCACCCCTCCACTTT.

The rearrangement links TRBV3-1 to TRBJ1-1; no clear D gene. Trimming shortened V by 6 bases and J by 3 bases, and 11 bases separated the two germline ends. The germline V gene encodes CDR1 LGHDT and CDR2 YNNKEL (reference sequence). This CDR3 region has 13 residues. This CDR3 is CASRRAGYTEAFF. The CDR3 DNA is TGTGCCAGCAGGAGGGCGGGGTACACTGAAGCTTTCTTT.

The rearrangement uses TRBV20-1 and TRBJ1-1; D is unresolved. CDR3 size: 13 residues. The V end was cut by 7 bases, the J end by 5 bases, with 17 bases between. CDR1 is DFQATT and CDR2 is SNEGSKA in the germline V gene (reference sequence). This chain's CDR3 is CSVTKGGGTEAFF. The CDR3 bases are TGCAGTGTAACTAAGGGAGGAGGAACTGAAGCTTTCTTT.

The sample holds a few counts of this clonotype. The V call is TRBV11-2, the J call TRBJ1-1, with a tentative D call TRBD1 (5 bases). The CDR3 has 15 residues. V was trimmed by 10 bases and J by 1 base, leaving 19 bases between them. Germline CDR1 reads SGHAT; CDR2 reads FQNNGV. Here the CDR3 reads CATRQTIQKNTEAFF. Written as DNA, the CDR3 is TGTGCCACTCGACAGACCATCCAAAAGAACACTGAAGCTTTCTTT.

This clonotype was seen a few times. This sequence joins TRBV12-3 or TRBV12-4 and TRBJ1-5, with 7 bases fitting TRBD1. This CDR3 spans 16 amino acids. With V trimmed by 5 bases and J by 0 bases, 7 bases remained unmatched. The CDR3 region is CASSHRDSLSNQPQHF. CDR3 coding DNA: TGTGCCAGCAGTCACAGGGACAGCCTTAGCAATCAGCCCCAGCATTTT.